This is a list of T cell receptor beta chains from one sample in a study of cytomegalovirus exposure and HLA in healthy donors. Sequencing was performed with immunoSEQ multiplex PCR; in TCRdb, only in-frame clones are kept and a portion is missing. This sample carries 150,000 or so clones, over 80% of them seen once, and the ten largest clones take about 6.3%. Sequencing was carried out using PBMCs. Receptors originate from a male donor in good health and CMV-seropositive. Both conserved end residues are part of each CDR3. D genes are given only for firm matches. Size tells how often a clone was seen (once, few, many) or the class of an expanded clone, and some rows leave it out.

J gene | V gene | D gene | clone size | CDR3 DNA | CDR3 protein
TRBJ2-7 | TRBV7-2 | TRBD2 | - | TGTGCCAGCAGCCCCGGACTAGCGGGAGGGCTCCACGAGCAGTACTTC | CASSPGLAGGLHEQYF
TRBJ2-7 | TRBV11-3 | TRBD2 | - | TGTGCCAGCAGCTTAACGACTAGCGGAGCCCACCCCTACGAGCAGTACTTC | CASSLTTSGAHPYEQYF
TRBJ1-1 | TRBV6-5 | - | - | TGTGCCAGCAGTTCTGCGGGTGAGGGAGAGAACACTGAAGCTTTCTTT | CASSSAGEGENTEAFF
TRBJ1-2 | TRBV20-1 | - | - | TGCAGCCTGTTAGCCGGCTACACCTTC | CSLLAGYTF
TRBJ2-5 | TRBV7-2 | - | once | TGTGCCAGTAGCAACACGGGAGAAAAAGAGACCCAGTACTTC | CASSNTGEKETQYF
TRBJ2-2 | TRBV7-9 | - | - | TGTTCCAGCAGCTTAGTTGGGCAGAACACCGGGGAGCTGTTTTTT | CSSSLVGQNTGELFF
TRBJ2-7 | TRBV7-2 | TRBD2 | - | TGTGCCAGCAGCCTTCGGTCTAGCGGAGCAGGCTACGAGCAGTACTTC | CASSLRSSGAGYEQYF
TRBJ1-6 | TRBV6-5 | - | - | TGTGCCAGCAGTAATCGAGCAGGGGTTAATTCACCCCTCCACTTT | CASSNRAGVNSPLHF
TRBJ2-1 | TRBV11-2 | TRBD2 | - | TGTGCCAGCACCAGTCGGGAGGGACTGGGCAATGAGCAGTTCTTC | CASTSREGLGNEQFF
TRBJ1-1 | TRBV13 | - | once | TGTGCCAGCAGCCCGAGGGACTACACTGAAGCTTTCTTT | CASSPRDYTEAFF